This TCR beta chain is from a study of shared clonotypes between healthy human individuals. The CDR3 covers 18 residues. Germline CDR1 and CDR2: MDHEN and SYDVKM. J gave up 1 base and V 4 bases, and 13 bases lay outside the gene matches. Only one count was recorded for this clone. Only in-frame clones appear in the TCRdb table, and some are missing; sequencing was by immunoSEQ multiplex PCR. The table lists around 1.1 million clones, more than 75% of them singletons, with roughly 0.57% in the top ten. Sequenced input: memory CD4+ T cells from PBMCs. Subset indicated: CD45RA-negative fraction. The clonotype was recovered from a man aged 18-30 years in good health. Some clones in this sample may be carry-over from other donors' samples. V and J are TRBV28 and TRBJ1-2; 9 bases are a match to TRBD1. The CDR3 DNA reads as TGTGCCAGCAGTTCCCCAGGGGACAGGGATCCCCTTAACTATGGCTACACCTTC. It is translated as CASSSPGDRDPLNYGYTF.